This T cell receptor beta chain comes out of a study of T-cell reconstitution after alpha-beta-depleted transplantation in children. Unique molecular identifiers tagged the TCRbeta library. MiXCR, run by TCRdb on the PCR reads, gives a single entry per CDR3 protein. The sample consists of some 440,000 distinct CDR3 sequences, around 15% of them appearing once. The CDR3 runs to 15 residues. V lost 3 bases and J 5 bases, leaving 13 bases between the germline ends. Whole-study results and caveats: Fresh T-cell production supplied most of the T-cell counts and diversity seen one year after transplant. At around two months after transplant, the alpha-beta T cells were reportedly derived from several hundred expanded clones that came from non-depleted graft cells. In some patients, recipient T cells and intrathymic progenitors surviving conditioning explained high day-60 diversity.

Notes on this clonotype: The antigen remains unidentified.

The V call is TRBV12-3 or TRBV12-4, the J call TRBJ2-2, with D unclear. Here the sequenced sample was PBMCs, mostly from graft donor cells, taken 360 days after TCRalphabeta/CD19-depleted stem cell transplant. This clonotype was obtained from a boy under two years old who had a stem cell transplant for Wiskott-Aldrich syndrome, so the T cells may come from the graft donor. As DNA, the CDR3 is TGTGCCAGCAGTTTCAGTATTGGTGGGACCGGGGAGCTGTTTTTT. It yields the protein CASSFSIGGTGELFF.